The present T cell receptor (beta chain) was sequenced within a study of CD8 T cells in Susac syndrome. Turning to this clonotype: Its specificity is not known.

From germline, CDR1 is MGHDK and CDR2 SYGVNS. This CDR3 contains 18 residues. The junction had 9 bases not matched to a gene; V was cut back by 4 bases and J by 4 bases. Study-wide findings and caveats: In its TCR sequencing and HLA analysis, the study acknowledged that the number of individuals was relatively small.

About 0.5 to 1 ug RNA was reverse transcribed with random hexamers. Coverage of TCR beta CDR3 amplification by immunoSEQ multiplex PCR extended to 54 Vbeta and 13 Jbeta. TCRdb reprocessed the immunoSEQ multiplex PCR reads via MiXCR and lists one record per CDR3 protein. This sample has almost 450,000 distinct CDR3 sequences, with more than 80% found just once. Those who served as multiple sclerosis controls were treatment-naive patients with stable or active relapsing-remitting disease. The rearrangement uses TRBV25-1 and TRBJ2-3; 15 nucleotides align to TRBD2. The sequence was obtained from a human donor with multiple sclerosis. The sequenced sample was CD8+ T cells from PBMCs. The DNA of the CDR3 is TGTGCCAGCAGTGGAATAGGGACTAGCGGGGGGCAGGCAGATACGCAGTATTTT. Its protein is CASSGIGTSGGQADTQYF. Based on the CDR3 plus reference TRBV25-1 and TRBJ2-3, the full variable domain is EADIYQTPRYLVIGTGKKITLECSQTMGHDKMYWYQQDPGMELHLIHYSYGVNSTEKGDLSSESTVSRIRTEHFPLTLESARPSHTSQYLCASSGIGTSGGQADTQYFGPGTRLTVL.